The 16 T cell receptor beta chains below were found in one sample sequenced in a study of T-cell reconstitution after alpha-beta-depleted transplantation in children. It was with unique molecular identifiers that the TCRbeta library was prepared. TCRdb reprocessed the PCR reads with MiXCR, giving one entry per CDR3 protein. The sample includes about 600,000 distinct CDR3 sequences, 10% to 13% of them seen just once. Sequencing was performed on PBMCs from the stem cell graft donor, taken from the stem cell graft. The receptors shown here come from a human donor who donated a stem cell graft to a child with acute myeloid leukemia.

A few counts support this clonotype. The chain uses TRBV9 and TRBJ2-1; 11 bases align to TRBD2. Germline V gives CDR1 SGDLS, CDR2 YYNGEE. The CDR3 has 16 amino acids. V lost 0 bases, J lost 8 bases, and 7 bases stayed unmatched. The CDR3 spells CASSVASTSGTDEQFF. As DNA, the CDR3 is TGTGCCAGCAGCGTAGCTTCGACTAGCGGGACCGATGAGCAGTTCTTC.

This clonotype was counted a few times. The chain links TRBV7-3 to TRBJ2-2, with 7 bases fitting TRBD1. Germline trimming cut 3 bases from V and 5 bases from J; bases unmatched to any gene: 3. The CDR3 covers 14 residues. Germline CDR1 and CDR2: SGHTA and FQGTGA. CDR3 in amino acids: CASSFTGATGELFF. CDR3 nucleotides: TGTGCCAGCAGCTTCACAGGGGCAACCGGGGAGCTGTTTTTT.

The rearrangement uses TRBV4-2 and TRBJ2-3; D is unresolved. Germline CDR1 is LGHNA and CDR2 is YNFKEQ. Between the trimmed V and J ends, which lost 2 bases and 7 bases, there was a span of 10 bases. The CDR3 runs to 13 residues. The CDR3 here is CASSQTPVHTQYF. The CDR3 region has the DNA TGTGCCAGCAGCCAAACCCCCGTCCATACGCAGTATTTT.

This clonotype was found a few times. The chain joins TRBV25-1 to TRBJ2-7; D is undetermined. This CDR3 is built from 14 residues. Between the trimmed V and J ends, which lost 2 bases and 4 bases, there was a span of 12 bases. Germline CDR1 is MGHDK and CDR2 is SYGVNS. CDR3 coding DNA: TGTGCCAGCAGTGAAAATTCCCCCCGGTACGAGCAGTACTTC. Translated, it gives CASSENSPRYEQYF.

The chain links TRBV4-2 to TRBJ2-3; 8 nucleotides align to TRBD2. The length of the CDR3 is 17 residues. The J segment lost 2 bases and the V segment lost 0 bases, leaving 7 bases of the junction unmatched. Per germline, CDR1 LGHNA and CDR2 YNFKEQ. The CDR3 here is CASSQEPGGMTTDTQYF. The CDR3 DNA reads as TGTGCCAGCAGCCAAGAACCGGGAGGGATGACCACAGATACGCAGTATTTT.

This clonotype appeared a few times. The chain uses TRBV7-3 and TRBJ2-1; the match to TRBD2 covers 7 bases. The length of the CDR3 is 14 residues. V dropped 5 bases and J dropped 7; count of bases not matched to a gene: 8. Germline CDR1 is SGHTA and CDR2 is FQGTGA. The CDR3 region has the DNA TGTGCCAGCAGCCCCTCCGGGAGGATGAATGAGCAGTTCTTC. It codes for CASSPSGRMNEQFF.

The table lists this clonotype with a few counts. This chain connects TRBV12-3 or TRBV12-4 to TRBJ2-5; 7 nucleotides match TRBD2. The length of the CDR3 is 16 residues. Trimming removed 6 bases from V and 5 bases from J; junction bases left unmatched: 15. CDR3 DNA: TGTGCCAGCAGACCTCGGGGTGGCGGGAGATGGGAGACCCAGTACTTC. As protein: CASRPRGGGRWETQYF.

This clonotype was counted only a few times. The J gene is TRBJ2-7, the V gene TRBV9, with D perhaps given as TRBD1 or TRBD2 (5 bases each). The CDR3 has 12 residues. The V end lost 4 bases, the J end lost 12 bases, and 17 bases lay between the germline ends. Germline V gene sequence: CDR1 SGDLS, CDR2 YYNGEE. The CDR3 DNA reads TGTGCCAGCAGCTCAGAAATGGGGGACCTGTACTTC. This gives the protein CASSSEMGDLYF.

CDR3 in DNA: TGCGCCAGCAGCTTGTACGAGACAGGGGGCACCGGGGAGCTGTTTTTT. Translating it yields CASSLYETGGTGELFF. This chain joins TRBV5-1 and TRBJ2-2, with TRBD1 identical over 9 bases. The germline V gene has CDR1 SGHRS and CDR2 YFSETQ. This CDR3 spans 16 amino acids. V gave up 1 base and J gave up 4 bases; unmatched junction bases: 5.

The chain has TRBV7-8 and TRBJ2-7; 7 positions match TRBD2. From germline, CDR1 is SGHVS and CDR2 FQNEAQ. V shed 5 bases and J 0 bases; nucleotides not matched to a gene: 7. This CDR3 has 15 amino acids. DNA of the CDR3: TGTGCCAGCAGCCTCGCCGGGACTACCTCCTACGAGCAGTACTTC. Its translation: CASSLAGTTSYEQYF.

This clonotype came up a few times. The V call is TRBV6-2 or TRBV6-3, the J call TRBJ1-5; TRBD1 matches at 7 bases. The V and J ends lost 6 bases and 2 bases, in that order; junction bases with no gene match: 7. From germline, CDR1 is MNHEY and CDR2 SVGEGT. The CDR3 length is 15 residues. The CDR3 is CASSQGGLGNQPQHF. The CDR3 nucleotides are TGTGCCAGCAGCCAAGGGGGCTTGGGCAATCAGCCCCAGCATTTT.

This clonotype was recorded at least ten times. The V and J genes are TRBV5-1 and TRBJ2-7, with 8 bases aligning to TRBD2. The V gene end was trimmed by 6 bases and the J gene end by 1 base; junction bases not matched to a gene: 6. The CDR3 loop spans 14 amino acids. CDR1 and CDR2 from the germline V gene are SGHRS and YFSETQ. The DNA of the CDR3 is TGCGCCAGCACCCCCGGGACTAGTTCCTACGAGCAGTACTTC. This encodes CASTPGTSSYEQYF. The full variable domain, completed using reference TRBV5-1 and TRBJ2-7, is KAGVTQTPRYLIKTRGQQVTLSCSPISGHRSVSWYQQTPGQGLQFLFEYFSETQRNKGNFPGRFSGRQFSNSRSEMNVSTLELGDSALYLCASTPGTSSYEQYFGPGTRLTVT.

This clonotype was recorded a few times. This chain connects TRBV11-1 to TRBJ2-7; no definite D call. CDR1 is SGHAT, CDR2 FQDESV, per germline (reference sequence). V was clipped by 2 bases and J by 1 base, with 6 bases between them. This CDR3 is 13 amino acids long. CDR3 loop: CASSLLRSYEQYF. CDR3 in DNA: TGTGCCAGCAGCTTACTACGTTCCTACGAGCAGTACTTC. Complete variable domain (other parts from reference TRBV11-1 and TRBJ2-7): EAEVAQSPRYKITEKSQAVAFWCDPISGHATLYWYRQILGQGPELLVQFQDESVVDDSQLPKDRFSAERLKGVDSTLKIQPAELGDSAMYLCASSLLRSYEQYFGPGTRLTVT.

This clonotype has a handful of counts. The chain recombines TRBV15 with TRBJ2-1; 13 bases map to TRBD2. Germline V gene data show CDR1 as LNHNV and CDR2 as YYDKDF (reference sequence). The junction had 8 bases not matched to a gene; V was cut back by 3 bases and J by 0 bases. CDR3 size: 19 residues. The CDR3 reads CATSRGGTSGAYSYNEQFF. CDR3 in DNA: TGTGCCACCAGCAGGGGTGGGACTAGCGGGGCATACTCCTACAATGAGCAGTTCTTC.

The chain links TRBV7-3 to TRBJ2-1; 10 bases fit TRBD2. Trimming removed 5 bases from V and 6 bases from J; junction bases left unmatched: 10. The CDR3 totals 16 residues. Germline values: CDR1 SGHTA, CDR2 FQGTGA. DNA of the CDR3: TGTGCCAGCAGCCCCATTCGGACTAGCGGACCCAATGAGCAGTTCTTC. It is translated as CASSPIRTSGPNEQFF.

This clonotype has just a few counts. This rearrangement joins TRBV5-1 to TRBJ2-7; 7 bases are shared with TRBD2. CDR1 SGHRS and CDR2 YFSETQ come from the germline V gene. Losses at the gene ends were 1 base for V and 2 bases for J; bases not matched to a gene: 12. The CDR3 extends over 17 amino acids. The CDR3 region has the DNA TGCGCCAGCAGCTTGCAGGTTCAGGCTAGCGGCACCTACGAGCAGTACTTC. Residues: CASSLQVQASGTYEQYF.